The next 17 T cell receptor beta chains were all read from a single sample in a study of CD8+ T cells in alopecia areata. Treatment of the sample: oral pan-JAK inhibitor, 5-10 mg twice daily. Following extraction, RNA underwent reverse transcription to cDNA, which served as the sequencing template. Using immunoSEQ multiplex PCR, the repertoire was profiled, and TCRdb retains in-frame clones only, with some absent. The repertoire holds 110,000 or so clones, with 50% to 75% as singletons. The sample here was CD8+ T cells sorted from blood, taken at week 4, from a patient treated with tofacitinib. These receptors all come from a human donor with alopecia areata.

The chain combines TRBV30 with TRBJ2-3; TRBD1 agrees at 7 bases. The CDR3 has 15 amino acids. Trimming at V came to 2 bases and at J to 4 bases, leaving 9 bases not matched to a gene. Germline-derived CDR1 and CDR2 are GTSNPN and SVGIG (reference sequence). The CDR3 DNA is TGTGCCTGGAGTCCCCGGGACAGTTCGCCAGATACGCAGTATTTT. This sequence encodes CAWSPRDSSPDTQYF.

This clone was seen a few times. V is TRBV7-2 and J is TRBJ2-7; tentatively, D is TRBD1 (6 bases). This CDR3 is 15 amino acids long. The germline V and J ends were trimmed by 1 base and 5 bases, with 15 bases remaining between them. Looked up from germline, CDR1 is SGHTA and CDR2 is FQGNSA. As DNA, the CDR3 is TGTGCCAGCAGCTTAGGGCTCAGGGGCTCGGACGAGCAGTACTTC. This sequence encodes CASSLGLRGSDEQYF.

The V call is TRBV7-9, the J call TRBJ1-2; a possible D gene is TRBD1 (5 bases). V shed 8 bases and J shed 8 bases, with 18 bases lying between them. CDR1 is SEHNR, CDR2 FQNEAQ, per germline (reference sequence). This CDR3 contains 13 residues. DNA for the CDR3: TGTGCCAGCGGTCAGGCACAGGAGGAAGGCTACACCTTC. Translation: CASGQAQEEGYTF.

The chain uses TRBV28 and TRBJ2-7; weak D call: TRBD1 (5 bases). Per the germline V gene, CDR1 is MDHEN and CDR2 is SYDVKM. This CDR3 has 14 residues. V lost 5 bases to trimming and J lost 4 bases, with 15 bases between them. CDR3 bases: TGTGCCAGCAGTCCACGGACACGAGAGTACGAGCAGTACTTC. Its translation: CASSPRTREYEQYF.

The chain combines TRBV13 with TRBJ2-5; D is ambiguous. V was cut by 6 bases and J by 4 bases, with 6 bases left in between. Germline assignment: CDR1 PRHDT and CDR2 FYEKMQ (reference sequence). The CDR3 runs to 11 residues. CDR3 loop: CASSDSETQYF. The CDR3 nucleotides are TGTGCCAGCAGTGACTCAGAGACCCAGTACTTC. Using reference TRBV13 and TRBJ2-5 for the parts outside the CDR3, the full variable domain is AAGVIQSPRHLIKEKRETATLKCYPIPRHDTVYWYQQGPGQDPQFLISFYEKMQSDKGSIPDRFSAQQFSDYHSELNMSSLELGDSALYFCASSDSETQYFGPGTRLLVL.

The rearrangement links TRBV29-1 to TRBJ2-7; D is perhaps TRBD1 (6 bases). CDR1 is SQVTM, CDR2 ANQGSEA, per germline. Trimming shortened V by 2 bases and J by 5 bases, and 13 bases separated the two germline ends. CDR3 length: 13 amino acids. This CDR3 reads CSVEHTGTHEQYF. The CDR3 bases are TGCAGCGTTGAACATACAGGGACCCACGAGCAGTACTTC.

The chain employs TRBV7-9 and TRBJ2-7; D is ambiguous. V lost 4 bases to trimming and J lost 1 base, with 11 bases between them. Germline CDR1 reads SEHNR; CDR2 reads FQNEAQ (reference sequence). The CDR3 is 14 amino acids. The CDR3 DNA reads as TGTGCCAGCAGCTGGTCGGGTGAGTCCTACGAGCAGTACTTC. Translation: CASSWSGESYEQYF.

In nucleotides, the CDR3 is TGTGCCAGCAGTCCCAACTTCGGGACTAGCTTAACCGGGGAGCTGTTTTTT. It encodes CASSPNFGTSLTGELFF. This chain connects TRBV27 to TRBJ2-2, with 9 nucleotides matching TRBD2. The CDR3 totals 17 residues. V shed 5 bases and J 5 bases; nucleotides not matched to a gene: 12. Germline values: CDR1 MNHEY, CDR2 SMNVEV (reference sequence).

This chain joins TRBV5-6 and TRBJ2-1, with a possible D match to TRBD2 (6 bases). CDR1 is SGHDT and CDR2 is YYEEEE in the germline V gene. V lost 4 bases, J lost 5 bases, and 16 bases lay in between. The CDR3 loop spans 15 amino acids. CDR3 DNA: TGTGCCAGCAGCCTGCGGGACCTCGGGAACAATGAGCAGTTCTTC. It translates to CASSLRDLGNNEQFF.

This sequence joins TRBV6-5 and TRBJ2-7; D possibly uses TRBD1 or TRBD2 (5 bases each). V lost 6 bases and J lost 7, with 13 bases in between. Per germline, CDR1 MNHEY and CDR2 SVGAGI. The CDR3 has 12 amino acids. The CDR3 region has the DNA TGTGCCAGCAGCCTGAGGGGTGAGGAGCAGTACTTC. As protein: CASSLRGEEQYF.

This chain connects TRBV9 to TRBJ2-1; no reliable D call. CDR3 length: 15 amino acids. Trimming cost V 0 bases and J 10 bases, with 17 bases left between them. The germline gives CDR1 SGDLS, CDR2 YYNGEE. This CDR3 is CASSVGFWQDHEQFF. CDR3 coding DNA: TGTGCCAGCAGCGTAGGATTTTGGCAGGATCACGAGCAGTTCTTC. The entire variable domain, with the rest obtained from reference TRBV9 and TRBJ2-1, is as follows: DSGVTQTPKHLITATGQRVTLRCSPRSGDLSVYWYQQSLDQGLQFLIQYYNGEERAKGNILERFSAQQFPDLHSELNLSSLELGDSALYFCASSVGFWQDHEQFFGPGTRLTVL.

The table lists this clone with a count of one. Other DNA variants within this sample encode the same CDR3. The chain recombines TRBV29-1 with TRBJ2-2; D uncertain. CDR3 length: 11 amino acids. V was trimmed by 5 bases and J by 2 bases, leaving 3 bases between them. Germline V gives CDR1 SQVTM, CDR2 ANQGSEA. The CDR3 sequence: CSVFNTGELFF. The CDR3 coding sequence is TGCAGCGTTTTTAACACCGGGGAGCTGTTTTTT.

The rearrangement uses TRBV13 and TRBJ2-5; 10 positions match TRBD1. The CDR3 spans 15 residues. The germline gives CDR1 PRHDT, CDR2 FYEKMQ (reference sequence). The V segment lost 5 bases and the J segment 3 bases; nucleotides outside the gene matches: 6. CDR3: CASSRPGTGEETQYF. The DNA for the CDR3 is TGTGCCAGCAGCCGACCCGGGACAGGGGAAGAGACCCAGTACTTC.

The V gene is TRBV6-1, the J gene TRBJ2-3; TRBD2 is a possible D gene (7 bases). This CDR3 comprises 15 residues. The V end lost 3 bases, the J end lost 4 bases, and 14 bases lay between the germline ends. Germline V gives CDR1 MNHNS, CDR2 SASEGT. CDR3 in amino acids: CASSDSRGGSDTQYF. CDR3 DNA: TGTGCCAGCAGTGATTCGAGGGGGGGTTCAGATACGCAGTATTTT.

The chain links TRBV19 to TRBJ1-1; D is ambiguous. The CDR3 is made up of 11 amino acids. Germline CDR1 is LNHDA and CDR2 is SQIVND (reference sequence). With 9 bases removed from V and 0 bases from J, the gap between germline ends came to 5 bases. The CDR3 loop reads CASYMNTEAFF. As DNA, the CDR3 is TGTGCCAGCTACATGAACACTGAAGCTTTCTTT.

By frequency in the sample, this clone is medium-sized (0.01 to 0.1%). The gene calls are TRBV6-4 and TRBJ2-1, with TRBD1 matching 7 bases. Germline loops: CDR1 MRHNA, CDR2 SNTAGT. This CDR3 has 13 residues. Trimming at V came to 6 bases and at J to 9 bases, leaving 8 bases not matched to a gene. The CDR3 here is CASSGTAIGEQFF. The CDR3 DNA is TGTGCCAGCAGCGGGACAGCTATCGGTGAGCAGTTCTTC.

The chain employs TRBV30 and TRBJ2-1; 10 bases match TRBD1. Per the germline V gene, CDR1 is GTSNPN and CDR2 is SVGIG (reference sequence). Trimming cost V 5 bases and J 6 bases; bases outside gene matches: 1. The CDR3 spans 12 residues. Here the CDR3 DNA reads TGTGCCTGGTGGACAGGGGGCAATGAGCAGTTCTTC. Amino acids: CAWWTGGNEQFF.